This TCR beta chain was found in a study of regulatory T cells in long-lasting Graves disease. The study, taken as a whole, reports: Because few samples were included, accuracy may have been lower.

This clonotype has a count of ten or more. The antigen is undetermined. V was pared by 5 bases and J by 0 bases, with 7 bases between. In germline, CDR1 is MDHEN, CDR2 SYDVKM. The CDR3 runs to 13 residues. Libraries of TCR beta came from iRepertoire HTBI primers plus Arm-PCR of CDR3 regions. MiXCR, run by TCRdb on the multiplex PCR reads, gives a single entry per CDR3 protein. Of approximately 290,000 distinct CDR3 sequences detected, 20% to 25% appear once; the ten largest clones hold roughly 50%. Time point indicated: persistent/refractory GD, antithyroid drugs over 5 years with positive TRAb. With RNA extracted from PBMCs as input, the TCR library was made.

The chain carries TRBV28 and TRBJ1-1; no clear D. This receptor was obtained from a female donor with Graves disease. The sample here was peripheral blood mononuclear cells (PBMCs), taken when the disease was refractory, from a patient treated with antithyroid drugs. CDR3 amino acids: CASSPNLNTEAFF. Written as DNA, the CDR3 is TGTGCCAGCAGTCCGAACCTGAACACTGAAGCTTTCTTT. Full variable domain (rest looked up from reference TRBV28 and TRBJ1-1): DVKVTQSSRYLVKRTGEKVFLECVQDMDHENMFWYRQDPGLGLRLIYFSYDVKMKEKGDIPEGYSVSREKKERFSLILESASTNQTSMYLCASSPNLNTEAFFGQGTRLTVV.